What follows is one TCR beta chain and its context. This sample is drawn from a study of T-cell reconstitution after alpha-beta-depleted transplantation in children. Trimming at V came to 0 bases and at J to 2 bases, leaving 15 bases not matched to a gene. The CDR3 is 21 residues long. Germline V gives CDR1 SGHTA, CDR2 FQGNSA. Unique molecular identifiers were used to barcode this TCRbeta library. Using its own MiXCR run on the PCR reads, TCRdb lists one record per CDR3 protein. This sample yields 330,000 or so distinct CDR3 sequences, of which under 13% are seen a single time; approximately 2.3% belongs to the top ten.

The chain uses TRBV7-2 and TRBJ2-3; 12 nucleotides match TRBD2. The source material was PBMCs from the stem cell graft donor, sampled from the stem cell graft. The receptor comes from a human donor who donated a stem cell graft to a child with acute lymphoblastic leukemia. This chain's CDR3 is CASSLAGWTSGKTKDTDTQYF. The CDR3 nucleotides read TGTGCCAGCAGCTTAGCGGGCTGGACTAGCGGGAAGACAAAAGACACAGATACGCAGTATTTT.